This TCR beta chain was recovered during a study of blood T cells in healthy people across ages. Looking at the study overall: Every two T cells gave about one barcoded beta molecule via template switching.

CDR3 length: 16 amino acids. The germline V gene has CDR1 SQVTM and CDR2 ANQGSEA. Trimming at V came to 1 base and at J to 5 bases, leaving 10 bases not matched to a gene. A J-beta primer mix and a sample-barcoded 5' primer were used in a second PCR of roughly 6 to 11 cycles. Via MiXCR, TCRdb re-called the 5' RACE reads, giving one row per CDR3 protein. The profile shows about 730,000 distinct CDR3 sequences, roughly 41% of them singletons. The study's findings and limits: The diversity estimates, figures obtained from one million T cells, were considered underestimates. Diversity was higher, and naive CD4+ cells more numerous, in long-lived donors than in aged donors. There was a strong correlation between TCR beta diversity and naive T cell percentage.

Regarding this clonotype: The antigen remains unidentified. A much bigger clone sits one base away, suggesting this may be a read error.

This TCR derives from a woman aged 55-75 years in good health. This chain joins TRBV29-1 and TRBJ2-1; 8 bases are shared with TRBD2. Specimen: blood. In DNA, the CDR3 is TGCAGCGTTGAAGTTTGGACTAGCAGGAGGAACAATGAGCAGTTCTTC. Its protein is CSVEVWTSRRNNEQFF.